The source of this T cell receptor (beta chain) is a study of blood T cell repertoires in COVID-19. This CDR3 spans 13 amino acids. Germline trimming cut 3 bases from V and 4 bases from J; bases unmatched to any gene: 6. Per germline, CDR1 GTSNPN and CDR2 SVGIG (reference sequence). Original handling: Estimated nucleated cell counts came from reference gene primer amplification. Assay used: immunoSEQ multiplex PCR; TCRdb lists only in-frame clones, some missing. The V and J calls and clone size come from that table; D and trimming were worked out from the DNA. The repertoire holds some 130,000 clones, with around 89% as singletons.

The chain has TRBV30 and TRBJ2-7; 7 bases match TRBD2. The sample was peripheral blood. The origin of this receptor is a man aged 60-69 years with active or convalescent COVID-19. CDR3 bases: TGTGCCTGGAGCCTCGGGGGGATTTACGAGCAGTACTTC. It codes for CAWSLGGIYEQYF.